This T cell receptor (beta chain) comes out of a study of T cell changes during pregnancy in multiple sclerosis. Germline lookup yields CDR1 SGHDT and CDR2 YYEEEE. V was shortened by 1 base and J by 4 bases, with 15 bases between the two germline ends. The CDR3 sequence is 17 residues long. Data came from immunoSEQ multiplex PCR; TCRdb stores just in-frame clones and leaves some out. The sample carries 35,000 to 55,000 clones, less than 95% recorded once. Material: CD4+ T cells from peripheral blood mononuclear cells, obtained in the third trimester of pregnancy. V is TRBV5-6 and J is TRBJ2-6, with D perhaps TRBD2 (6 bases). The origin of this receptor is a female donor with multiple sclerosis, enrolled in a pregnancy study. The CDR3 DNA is TGTGCCAGCAGCTTGAGCTGGGGCGGGGCGGGGGCCAACGTCCTGACTTTC. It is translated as CASSLSWGGAGANVLTF.